The clone carrying this T cell receptor (beta chain) has ten or more counts. V lost 2 bases and J lost 2, with 12 bases in between. CDR3 length equals 15 residues. The germline CDR1 and CDR2 sequences are MNHNS and SASEGT. TRAV and TRBV primers primed cDNA for both TCRalpha and TCRbeta. TCR amplification involved 15 to 25 PCR cycles with a constant-region primer and V-primer adapter. One entry per CDR3 protein, called by TCRdb with MiXCR from the reads. The sample has some 71,000 distinct CDR3 sequences, 30% to 40% seen once. Time point of the sample: before trial treatment. Advanced solid tumors without tumor-infiltrating lymphocytes were required for inclusion. This specimen comes from a study of low-dose radiotherapy and immunotherapy resistance in tumors. Across the whole study: The study gave Cohort 2 1 Gy per fraction every two weeks, totaling 13 Gy over 26 weeks. Each patient was administered nivolumab intravenously at 240 mg, which was a flat dose, every two weeks, along with intravenous ipilimumab at 1 mg/kg every six weeks.

The receptor was derived from a female donor with ovarian cancer. Here the sequenced sample was PBMCs, taken before treatment. This chain joins TRBV6-1 and TRBJ2-5; TRBD1 is a possible D gene (5 bases). CDR3 loop: CASSETRTRQETQYF. CDR3 in DNA: TGTGCCAGCAGTGAAACGCGGACAAGACAAGAGACCCAGTACTTC.